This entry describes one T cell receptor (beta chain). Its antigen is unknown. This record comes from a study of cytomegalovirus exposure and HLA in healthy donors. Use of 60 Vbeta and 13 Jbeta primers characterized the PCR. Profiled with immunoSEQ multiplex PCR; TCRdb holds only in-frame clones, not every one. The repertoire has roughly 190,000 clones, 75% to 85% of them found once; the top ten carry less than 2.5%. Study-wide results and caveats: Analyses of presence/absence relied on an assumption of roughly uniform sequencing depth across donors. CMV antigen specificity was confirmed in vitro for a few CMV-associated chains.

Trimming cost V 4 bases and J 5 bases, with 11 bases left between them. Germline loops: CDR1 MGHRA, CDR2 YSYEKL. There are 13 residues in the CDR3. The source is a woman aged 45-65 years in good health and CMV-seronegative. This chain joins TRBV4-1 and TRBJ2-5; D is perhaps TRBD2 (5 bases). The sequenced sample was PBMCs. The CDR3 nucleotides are TGCGCCAGCAGCCTGAGGGTTGGGGAGACCCAGTACTTC. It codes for CASSLRVGETQYF.